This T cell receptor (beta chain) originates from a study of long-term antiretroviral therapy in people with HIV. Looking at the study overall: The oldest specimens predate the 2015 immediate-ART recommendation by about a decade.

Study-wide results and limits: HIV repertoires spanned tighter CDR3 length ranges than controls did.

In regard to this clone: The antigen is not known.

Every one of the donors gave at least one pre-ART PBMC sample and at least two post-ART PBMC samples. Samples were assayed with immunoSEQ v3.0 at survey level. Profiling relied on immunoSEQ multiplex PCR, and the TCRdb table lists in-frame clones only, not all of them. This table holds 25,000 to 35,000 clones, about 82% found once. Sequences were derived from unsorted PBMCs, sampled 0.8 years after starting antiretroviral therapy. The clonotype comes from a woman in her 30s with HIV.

CDR3 sequence (DNA): TGCAGCGTAGGATCGGGGAGAATCGGGGACACTGAAGCTTTCTTT. Protein: CSVGSGRIGDTEAFF. This rearrangement joins TRBV29-1 to TRBJ1-1; D call uncertain. The germline V gene has CDR1 SQVTM and CDR2 ANQGSEA. This CDR3 has 15 amino acids. The V end lost 6 bases, the J end lost 3 bases, and 20 bases lay between the germline ends.